This T cell receptor beta chain is drawn from a study of regulatory T cells in long-lasting Graves disease. Through Arm-PCR of CDR3 regions and iRepertoire HTBI primers, TCR beta libraries were built. One entry per CDR3 protein results from TCRdb running MiXCR on the multiplex PCR reads. The sample holds over 400,000 distinct CDR3 sequences, 14% seen once. Time point of the sample: newly diagnosed GD, antithyroid drugs for less than 3 months. Researchers made the TCR library from RNA that was extracted from PBMCs. An endocrinology unit in Xi'an, China, supplied the patients. CDR3 length: 15 residues. Deletions cut 5 bases from V and 4 bases from J, with 14 bases between. General study findings and limits: Lower TCR diversity was seen in persistent Graves' patients than in newly diagnosed ones.

This clonotype has ten or more counts. The antigen is undetermined. These data were also filed under a second study, of T cells in Graves' hyperthyroidism and ophthalmopathy. That source reports: Also found in blood were most expanded thyroid clonotypes above 0.001.

The sample in question was peripheral blood mononuclear cells (PBMCs), obtained at new diagnosis, from a patient treated with antithyroid drugs. The V call is TRBV12-3 or TRBV12-4, the J call TRBJ1-4; no reliable D call. The sequence came from a woman in her forties or fifties with Graves disease. CDR3 DNA sequence: TGTGCCAGCAGTACCTCGAGACAACTTAATGAAAAACTGTTTTTT. Translated, it gives CASSTSRQLNEKLFF.